Listed here are 29 T cell receptor beta chains from one sample, sequenced in a study of cytomegalovirus exposure and HLA in healthy donors. It was with 60 Vbeta and 13 Jbeta primers that the PCR ran. The table came from immunoSEQ multiplex PCR; TCRdb's copy has only in-frame clones and leaves some out. The sample consists of around 160,000 clones, 80% to 85% of them appearing once. Sequenced material: PBMCs. The receptor set was obtained from a human donor in good health.

V usage is TRBV7-9 and J usage is TRBJ2-2; the match to TRBD2 covers 7 bases. The CDR3 sequence is 16 residues long. V was clipped by 3 bases and J by 4 bases; unmatched bases: 8. Germline CDR1 is SEHNR and CDR2 is FQNEAQ (reference sequence). Written as DNA, the CDR3 is TGTGCCAGCAGCTTTATAGGCGGGGGATTCACCGGGGAGCTGTTTTTT. The encoded protein is CASSFIGGGFTGELFF.

The chain joins TRBV10-3 to TRBJ1-6; D is uncertain. V lost 8 bases and J 1 base, leaving 9 bases between the germline ends. Per germline, CDR1 ENHRY and CDR2 SYGVKD. The length of the CDR3 is 14 residues. DNA of the CDR3: TGTGCCATCTTCGACGGGTCCTATAATTCACCCCTCCACTTT. Translated, it gives CAIFDGSYNSPLHF.

In its sample, this clone was seen once. J is TRBJ1-1 and V is TRBV6-5; D may be TRBD1 (5 bases). The CDR3 is 13 residues long. V was trimmed by 3 bases and J by 8 bases, leaving 13 bases between them. CDR1 is MNHEY, CDR2 SVGAGI, per germline. The DNA for the CDR3 is TGTGCCAGCAGTTATGGTTTGGGGGGAGAAGCTTTCTTT. It codes for CASSYGLGGEAFF.

V is TRBV5-1 and J is TRBJ2-5; no firm D call. Trimming pared 6 bases from V and 3 bases from J, leaving 15 bases between. The CDR3 totals 14 residues. Per germline, CDR1 SGHRS and CDR2 YFSETQ. DNA of the CDR3: TGCGCCAGCACCCTAGGCCGCCCGGAAGAGACCCAGTACTTC. It yields the protein CASTLGRPEETQYF.

The CDR3 region has the DNA TGTGCCAGCAGCTTGACGGGATTCTATGGCTACACCTTC. As protein: CASSLTGFYGYTF. The genes are TRBV11-3 and TRBJ1-2, with D hard to call. Trimming left V 3 bases short and J 4 bases short, with 9 bases between. The germline CDR1 and CDR2 sequences are SGHNT and YENEEA. This CDR3 contains 13 residues.

The gene calls are TRBV29-1 and TRBJ2-7; tentative D call: TRBD1 (5 bases). Germline V gene lookup returns CDR1 SQVTM and CDR2 ANQGSEA. The V and J ends lost 3 bases and 4 bases respectively, with 7 bases between them. This CDR3 has 11 amino acids. The CDR3 nucleotides read TGCAGCGTTGAGGACATATACGAGCAGTACTTC. Its protein product is CSVEDIYEQYF.

The chain carries TRBV9 and TRBJ1-2, with D uncertain. Germline V gene lookup returns CDR1 SGDLS and CDR2 YYNGEE. Trimming took off 7 bases at V and 8 bases at J, with 12 bases between the two ends. This CDR3 contains 11 residues. This CDR3 is CASRRSRGYTF. CDR3 coding DNA: TGTGCCAGCCGCCGTAGCCGGGGCTACACCTTC.

V and J are TRBV7-9 and TRBJ1-2, with D possibly being TRBD1 (6 bases). Deletions cut 0 bases from V and 8 bases from J, with 19 bases between. This CDR3 is built from 16 residues. The germline V gene has CDR1 SEHNR and CDR2 FQNEAQ (reference sequence). In DNA, the CDR3 is TGTGCCAGCAGCTTAGCCTCCTCGGCAGGGGTAGGGGGCTACACCTTC. This translates into CASSLASSAGVGGYTF.

The chain combines TRBV5-4 with TRBJ2-3, with 10 nucleotides matching TRBD1. The V gene's germline CDR1 is SGHNT and CDR2 YYREEE (reference sequence). V shed 4 bases and J 0 bases; nucleotides not matched to a gene: 2. This CDR3 contains 15 residues. CDR3: CASSADRGSTDTQYF. Here the CDR3 DNA reads TGTGCCAGCAGCGCGGACAGGGGGAGCACAGATACGCAGTATTTT.

J is TRBJ2-5 and V is TRBV2; 8 nucleotides align to TRBD2. V trimming: 10 bases; J trimming: 2 bases; junction bases outside the gene matches: 3. Germline CDR1 reads SNHLY; CDR2 reads FYNNEI. The CDR3 runs 12 residues. DNA of the CDR3: TGTGCCAACGGGGGGGCGCAAGAGACCCAGTACTTC. Translation gives CANGGAQETQYF.

The chain has TRBV13 and TRBJ1-2; 7 bases align to TRBD1. Losses at the gene ends were 4 bases for V and 7 bases for J; bases not matched to a gene: 3. Germline V gene lookup returns CDR1 PRHDT and CDR2 FYEKMQ (reference sequence). CDR3 length: 12 amino acids. CDR3 amino acids: CASSSQGLGYTF. For the CDR3, the DNA is TGTGCCAGCAGCTCACAGGGGCTTGGCTACACCTTC.

The chain joins TRBV2 to TRBJ2-1; 7 bases line up with TRBD1. J lost 5 bases, V lost 5 bases, and 6 bases had no gene match. Germline loops: CDR1 SNHLY, CDR2 FYNNEI. There are 14 residues in the CDR3. Written as DNA, the CDR3 is TGTGCCAGCAGTAAACGGACAGGACACAATGAGCAGTTCTTC. Amino acid sequence: CASSKRTGHNEQFF.

The rearrangement joins TRBV7-9 to TRBJ1-3; 9 positions agree with TRBD1. The CDR3 spans 16 residues. The trim removed 2 bases at V and 3 bases at J, leaving 5 bases unmatched. Per the germline V gene, CDR1 is SEHNR and CDR2 is FQNEAQ (reference sequence). This CDR3 reads CASSLSHRGLGNTIYF. CDR3 in DNA: TGTGCCAGCAGCTTATCGCACAGGGGGCTTGGAAACACCATATATTTT.

This clone turned up a few times. J is TRBJ2-2 and V is TRBV5-1; a possible D gene is TRBD2 (5 bases). This CDR3 spans 12 amino acids. V lost 5 bases and J 4 bases, leaving 6 bases between the germline ends. Germline CDR1 and CDR2: SGHRS and YFSETQ. CDR3 residues: CASSRGTGELFF. The CDR3 DNA reads as TGCGCCAGCAGTCGGGGCACCGGGGAGCTGTTTTTT.

The chain joins TRBV6-1 to TRBJ2-5, with D possibly being TRBD1 (6 bases). V was clipped by 4 bases and J by 3 bases, with 15 bases between them. The CDR3 has 15 residues. Looked up from germline, CDR1 is MNHNS and CDR2 is SASEGT. DNA for the CDR3: TGTGCCAGCAGTGTTCCAGGGGCCTGGGAAGAGACCCAGTACTTC. Translating gives CASSVPGAWEETQYF.

The V call is TRBV27, the J call TRBJ1-1, with 9 nucleotides matching TRBD1. Germline V lookup: CDR1 MNHEY, CDR2 SMNVEV (reference sequence). This CDR3 spans 12 amino acids. The trim removed 6 bases at V and 11 bases at J, leaving 7 bases unmatched. CDR3: CASSRTGGKAFF. The DNA of the CDR3 is TGTGCCAGCAGCCGAACAGGGGGCAAGGCTTTCTTT.

The chain joins TRBV4-3 to TRBJ2-7, with D possibly being TRBD1 (6 bases). In germline, CDR1 is LGHNA, CDR2 YSLEER. This CDR3 has 17 amino acids. Deletions cut 3 bases from V and 9 bases from J, with 27 bases between. This CDR3 is CASSQDIYRVGDLGQYF. The CDR3 coding sequence is TGCGCCAGCAGCCAGGACATCTACAGGGTAGGGGACCTCGGGCAGTACTTC.

Written as DNA, the CDR3 is TGTGCCAGCAGTTACCGCGGAACAGGGTTGTATGAGCAGTTCTTC. Translated, it gives CASSYRGTGLYEQFF. The V and J genes are TRBV6-5 and TRBJ2-1; D is perhaps TRBD1 (6 bases). Germline values: CDR1 MNHEY, CDR2 SVGAGI. V was clipped by 2 bases and J by 8 bases, with 16 bases between them. The CDR3 is 15 amino acids.

This chain's CDR3 is CASSQDPSLSYEQYF. The CDR3 DNA reads TGCGCCAGCAGCCAAGATCCGAGCCTTTCCTACGAGCAGTACTTC. The chain recombines TRBV4-1 with TRBJ2-7; no reliable D call. Trimming took 0 bases from V and 1 from J, leaving 10 bases between them. The germline CDR1 and CDR2 sequences are MGHRA and YSYEKL. The CDR3 loop spans 15 amino acids.

The gene calls are TRBV5-6 and TRBJ1-5; weak D call: TRBD1 (6 bases). The germline V gene encodes CDR1 SGHDT and CDR2 YYEEEE. The CDR3 consists of 14 residues. Trimming took 1 base from V and 6 from J, leaving 11 bases between them. The CDR3 protein is CASSLSRGSQPQHF. In DNA, the CDR3 is TGTGCCAGCAGCTTGTCCAGGGGTTCTCAGCCCCAGCATTTT.

The V call is TRBV5-1, the J call TRBJ1-5, with a possible D match to TRBD1 (6 bases). The germline gives CDR1 SGHRS, CDR2 YFSETQ. The CDR3 covers 17 residues. Trimming shortened V by 4 bases and J by 2 bases, and 19 bases separated the two germline ends. The CDR3 here is CASSGRGSNVCNQPQHF. Written as DNA, the CDR3 is TGCGCCAGCAGCGGGAGGGGGTCTAATGTTTGCAATCAGCCCCAGCATTTT.

V is TRBV27 and J is TRBJ2-3, with 12 bases that match TRBD2. The J segment lost 5 bases and the V segment lost 3 bases, leaving 9 bases of the junction unmatched. Germline V gene lookup returns CDR1 MNHEY and CDR2 SMNVEV (reference sequence). The CDR3 is made up of 17 amino acids. The CDR3 DNA follows: TGTGCCAGCAGTTTTCTTGCTAGCGGGGGGGCCATAGATACGCAGTATTTT. The encoded protein is CASSFLASGGAIDTQYF.

This clone was seen only a few times. The rearrangement joins TRBV15 to TRBJ1-1; TRBD1 aligns across 7 bases. The CDR3 is 12 amino acids. Germline assignment: CDR1 LNHNV and CDR2 YYDKDF (reference sequence). The V gene end was trimmed by 3 bases and the J gene end by 11 bases; junction bases not matched to a gene: 6. CDR3 region: CATSSQDRNAFF. For the CDR3, the DNA is TGTGCCACCAGCAGTCAGGACAGGAATGCTTTCTTT.

This clone was observed once. V usage is TRBV14 and J usage is TRBJ2-3, with TRBD1 matching over 8 bases. The CDR3 covers 14 residues. The trim removed 5 bases at V and 2 bases at J, leaving 3 bases unmatched. In germline, CDR1 is SGHDN, CDR2 FVKESK. The CDR3 is CASSSDRDTDTQYF. For the CDR3, the DNA is TGTGCCAGCAGCTCGGACAGGGACACAGATACGCAGTATTTT.

The V gene is TRBV27, the J gene TRBJ1-1; TRBD1 is a possible D gene (5 bases). The CDR3 has 15 residues. The germline V gene encodes CDR1 MNHEY and CDR2 SMNVEV (reference sequence). Trimming removed 5 bases from V and 5 bases from J, with 18 bases in between. The CDR3: CASSPRGGAWTEAFF. CDR3 bases: TGTGCCAGCAGTCCCCGCGGAGGGGCGTGGACTGAAGCTTTCTTT.

The rearrangement joins TRBV6-1 to TRBJ1-2, with D perhaps matching TRBD1 (5 bases). Germline V lookup: CDR1 MNHNS, CDR2 SASEGT. The CDR3 runs to 14 residues. V was shortened by 1 base and J by 3 bases, with 9 bases between the two germline ends. This CDR3 is CASSEGGSYYGYTF. CDR3 bases: TGTGCCAGCAGTGAAGGGGGCTCCTACTATGGCTACACCTTC.

This sequence joins TRBV27 and TRBJ2-7; a weak D match, TRBD1 (5 bases). The CDR3 covers 12 residues. Germline CDR1 and CDR2: MNHEY and SMNVEV (reference sequence). V lost 7 bases to trimming and J lost 5 bases, with 12 bases between them. CDR3 coding DNA: TGTGCCAGCACATCAGGGATCAACGAGCAGTACTTC. Its protein is CASTSGINEQYF.

The rearrangement links TRBV5-1 to TRBJ2-7; D may be TRBD1 (5 bases). The V and J ends lost 2 bases and 0 bases respectively, with 12 bases between them. This CDR3 region has 15 residues. CDR1 is SGHRS and CDR2 is YFSETQ in the germline V gene. The CDR3 reads CASSLGAKTSYEQYF. CDR3 DNA: TGCGCCAGCAGCTTAGGGGCCAAAACCTCCTACGAGCAGTACTTC.

CDR3 sequence: CASSNPGTGAVGYTF. The CDR3 DNA reads TGTGCCAGCAGCAACCCCGGGACAGGGGCGGTTGGCTACACCTTC. The chain is built from TRBV7-2 and TRBJ1-2; 10 nucleotides agree with TRBD1. Germline V gives CDR1 SGHTA, CDR2 FQGNSA. J lost 7 bases, V lost 5 bases, and 10 bases had no gene match. This CDR3 region has 15 residues.